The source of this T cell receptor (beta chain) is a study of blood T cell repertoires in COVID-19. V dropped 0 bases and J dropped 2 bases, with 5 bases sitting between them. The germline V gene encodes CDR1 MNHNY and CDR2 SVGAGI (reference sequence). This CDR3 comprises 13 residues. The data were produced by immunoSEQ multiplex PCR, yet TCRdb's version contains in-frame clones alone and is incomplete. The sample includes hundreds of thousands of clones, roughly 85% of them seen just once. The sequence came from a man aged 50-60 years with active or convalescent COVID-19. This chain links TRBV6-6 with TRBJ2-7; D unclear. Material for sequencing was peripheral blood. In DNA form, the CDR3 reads TGTGCCAGCAGTTACTCCCCAGCCTACGAGCAGTACTTC. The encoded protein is CASSYSPAYEQYF.